These 29 T cell receptor beta chains were sequenced from one sample in a study of patients and donors after allogeneic stem cell transplantation. One entry per CDR3 protein, called by TCRdb with MiXCR from the RT-PCR reads. The data show under 200,000 distinct CDR3 sequences, approximately 31% seen once. The sequencing input was blood, either unsorted or a sorted T cell fraction (not recorded which). These receptors were collected from a human donor who was either an allogeneic HSCT recipient or a stem cell or donor lymphocyte infusion donor (not recorded which). It is not recorded whose cells these are; they may come from a transplant donor.

The CDR3 here is CASSLRAGQPITYYGYTF. The CDR3 DNA is TGCGCCAGCAGCCTCCGGGCGGGACAGCCAATAACTTACTATGGCTACACCTTC. V gene TRBV5-1 combines with J gene TRBJ1-2; 7 bases line up with TRBD1. V was pared by 4 bases and J by 3 bases, with 18 bases of the junction left unmatched. CDR3 length: 18 amino acids. Per germline, CDR1 SGHRS and CDR2 YFSETQ.

This chain connects TRBV19 to TRBJ2-3; no reliable D call. Germline lookup yields CDR1 LNHDA and CDR2 SQIVND (reference sequence). The ends were cut back, 0 bases at V and 4 bases at J, with 5 bases in the middle. The CDR3 has 13 residues. The CDR3 sequence is CASSIDRADTQYF. The CDR3 DNA reads TGTGCCAGTAGTATAGATCGGGCAGATACGCAGTATTTT.

V is TRBV27 and J is TRBJ2-1, with 10 bases fitting TRBD2. CDR1 and CDR2 from the germline V gene are MNHEY and SMNVEV (reference sequence). The V segment lost 3 bases and the J segment 4 bases; nucleotides outside the gene matches: 9. The CDR3 has 17 amino acids. CDR3 sequence (DNA): TGTGCCAGCAGTTTGGGCACCGCTAGCGGGAGATACAATGAGCAGTTCTTC. This sequence encodes CASSLGTASGRYNEQFF.

V usage is TRBV5-1 and J usage is TRBJ2-5; no clear D. The germline gives CDR1 SGHRS, CDR2 YFSETQ. CDR3 length: 12 amino acids. Trimming took off 1 base at V and 4 bases at J, with 5 bases between the two ends. DNA of the CDR3: TGCGCCAGCAGCTTGTCTGTAGAGACCCAGTACTTC. Translating gives CASSLSVETQYF.

The rearrangement joins TRBV5-1 to TRBJ2-3; a possible D gene is TRBD2 (6 bases). The germline V gene has CDR1 SGHRS and CDR2 YFSETQ. The CDR3 spans 15 residues. V lost 4 bases and J 2 bases, leaving 14 bases between the germline ends. In DNA, the CDR3 is TGCGCCAGCAGCCTGAGTTGGGGGGTCACAGATACGCAGTATTTT. This translates into CASSLSWGVTDTQYF.

The CDR3 nucleotides read TGTGCCAGCCACAGTTACAGGGGTCAGGGGGCCAAAAACATTCAGTACTTC. Protein: CASHSYRGQGAKNIQYF. J is TRBJ2-4 and V is TRBV6-5; 7 bases are a match to TRBD1. Germline assignment: CDR1 MNHEY and CDR2 SVGAGI. J lost 1 base, V lost 8 bases, and 14 bases had no gene match. The CDR3 contains 17 residues.

This clonotype has more than one count but fewer than ten. J is TRBJ1-5 and V is TRBV18, with D perhaps TRBD1 (6 bases). This CDR3 region has 14 residues. Looked up from germline, CDR1 is KGHSH and CDR2 is LQKENI. V was pared by 2 bases and J by 4 bases, with 9 bases between. The CDR3 is CASSPIGQNQPQHF. In DNA form, the CDR3 reads TGTGCCAGCTCACCAATTGGACAGAATCAGCCCCAGCATTTT.

This clonotype was detected ten times or more. The chain carries TRBV9 and TRBJ1-2; D remains ambiguous. The CDR3 extends over 13 amino acids. Germline V gene sequence: CDR1 SGDLS, CDR2 YYNGEE. V gave up 3 bases and J gave up 8 bases, with 14 bases separating them. The CDR3 spells CASSAQRAEGYTF. DNA for the CDR3: TGTGCCAGCAGCGCCCAAAGGGCGGAAGGCTACACCTTC.

This clonotype showed up just a few times. This sequence joins TRBV27 and TRBJ1-5; no reliable D call. Germline V CDR1 and CDR2: MNHEY, SMNVEV (reference sequence). Trimming cost V 5 bases and J 0 bases, with 8 bases left between them. The CDR3 totals 14 residues. This CDR3 is CASSRPNSNQPQHF. CDR3 in DNA: TGTGCCAGCAGTAGGCCGAATAGCAATCAGCCCCAGCATTTT.

This sequence joins TRBV5-1 and TRBJ2-3; 12 bases are a match to TRBD2. The CDR3 is 16 amino acids. V lost 6 bases and J lost 2; bases outside the gene matches: 7. Germline V gives CDR1 SGHRS, CDR2 YFSETQ. In DNA form, the CDR3 reads TGCGCCAGCAAGAAAGGACTAGCGGGATACACAGATACGCAGTATTTT. The encoded protein is CASKKGLAGYTDTQYF. Together with reference TRBV5-1 and TRBJ2-3, the CDR3 gives the full variable domain: KAGVTQTPRYLIKTRGQQVTLSCSPISGHRSVSWYQQTPGQGLQFLFEYFSETQRNKGNFPGRFSGRQFSNSRSEMNVSTLELGDSALYLCASKKGLAGYTDTQYFGPGTRLTVL.

The gene calls are TRBV7-6 and TRBJ2-5, with unresolved D. Trimming removed 1 base at V and 0 bases at J, with 3 bases between. CDR1 SGHVS and CDR2 FNYEAQ come from the germline V gene. This CDR3 has 13 amino acids. The CDR3 sequence: CASSLGNQETQYF. CDR3 sequence (DNA): TGTGCCAGCAGCTTAGGGAACCAAGAGACCCAGTACTTC.

A few counts support this clonotype. The chain links TRBV5-1 to TRBJ2-7; no clear D gene. CDR1 is SGHRS and CDR2 is YFSETQ in the germline V gene. V lost 6 bases and J 0 bases, leaving 16 bases between the germline ends. CDR3 length: 15 residues. For the CDR3, the DNA is TGCGCCAGCATCCCGTCACCAGCAGGCTCCTACGAGCAGTACTTC. Translating gives CASIPSPAGSYEQYF.

The rearrangement links TRBV20-1 to TRBJ2-7; TRBD2 matches 11 bases. Per the germline V gene, CDR1 is DFQATT and CDR2 is SNEGSKA (reference sequence). This CDR3 spans 14 amino acids. V shed 2 bases and J 1 base; nucleotides not matched to a gene: 1. The chain's CDR3 is CSARLAGGSYEQYF. The CDR3 nucleotides read TGCAGTGCTAGACTAGCGGGAGGATCCTACGAGCAGTACTTC.

The gene calls are TRBV16 and TRBJ1-2; D is uncertain. The CDR3 totals 13 residues. V was shortened by 0 bases and J by 7 bases, with 9 bases between the two germline ends. The germline gives CDR1 KGHSY, CDR2 FQNENV. The DNA of the CDR3 is TGTGCCAGCAGCCAATCCTTGGGATTTGGCTACACCTTC. Protein sequence: CASSQSLGFGYTF.

V is TRBV19 and J is TRBJ1-2, with TRBD1 matching 10 bases. The V and J ends lost 5 bases and 8 bases, in that order; junction bases with no gene match: 11. CDR1 LNHDA and CDR2 SQIVND come from the germline V gene (reference sequence). This CDR3 is 15 amino acids long. This chain's CDR3 is CASSPGTGDFYGYTF. DNA for the CDR3: TGTGCCAGTAGTCCCGGGACAGGGGACTTCTACGGCTACACCTTC.

The chain links TRBV5-4 to TRBJ2-7, with D uncertain. V lost 1 base and J 7 bases, leaving 18 bases between the germline ends. From germline, CDR1 is SGHNT and CDR2 YYREEE (reference sequence). The CDR3 spans 15 residues. The CDR3 reads CASSLNAAPSREQYF. CDR3 DNA: TGTGCCAGCAGCTTGAATGCGGCTCCCTCCAGGGAGCAGTACTTC.

This clonotype has only a few counts. The chain links TRBV7-2 to TRBJ1-2; the D gene is possibly TRBD1 (6 bases). CDR1 and CDR2 from the germline V gene are SGHTA and FQGNSA. There are 13 residues in the CDR3. The ends were cut back, 6 bases at V and 1 base at J, with 9 bases in the middle. The CDR3 is CASSSGVNYGYTF. CDR3 bases: TGTGCCAGCAGTTCAGGGGTTAACTATGGCTACACCTTC.

The rearrangement uses TRBV29-1 and TRBJ2-7; D uncertain. V lost 1 base and J 5 bases, leaving 15 bases between the germline ends. The germline V gene encodes CDR1 SQVTM and CDR2 ANQGSEA. This CDR3 has 14 residues. CDR3 bases: TGCAGCGTTGAAGTAGGCAGGCGCGGCGACGAGCAGTACTTC. Protein: CSVEVGRRGDEQYF.

This clonotype was observed a handful of times. The chain uses TRBV11-3 and TRBJ1-1; 9 nucleotides line up with TRBD1. The junction had 9 bases not matched to a gene; V was cut back by 5 bases and J by 5 bases. The CDR3 loop spans 15 amino acids. Germline V CDR1 and CDR2: SGHNT, YENEEA. In DNA form, the CDR3 reads TGTGCCAGCAGCCGGACAGGGGCCCCTGGGACTGAAGCTTTCTTT. This gives the protein CASSRTGAPGTEAFF.

As regards this clonotype: A much larger clone differs by one base, so this may be a read error. The chain has TRBV29-1 and TRBJ1-2; D remains ambiguous. CDR1 SQVTM and CDR2 ANQGSEA come from the germline V gene. The CDR3 runs 11 residues. CDR3: CSVVGLHGCTF. CDR3 DNA: TGCAGCGTTGTAGGGCTTCATGGCTGCACCTTC.

This sequence joins TRBV6-2 or TRBV6-3 and TRBJ1-5; D is undetermined. CDR3 length: 16 amino acids. Germline CDR1 is MNHEY and CDR2 is SVGEGT. V lost 0 bases and J 2 bases, leaving 11 bases between the germline ends. CDR3 in amino acids: CASSYSRHAGNQPQHF. The CDR3 DNA is TGTGCCAGCAGTTACTCTAGACACGCGGGCAATCAGCCCCAGCATTTT.

This clonotype was seen more than once but under ten times. The chain combines TRBV6-5 with TRBJ2-7, with a tentative D call TRBD2 (6 bases). From germline, CDR1 is MNHEY and CDR2 SVGAGI. The CDR3 covers 15 residues. Deletions cut 6 bases from V and 0 bases from J, with 15 bases between. CDR3 in DNA: TGTGCCAGCAGGATTAGCGGTGGAGGCTCCTACGAGCAGTACTTC. Residues: CASRISGGGSYEQYF.

This chain links TRBV11-2 with TRBJ2-1; TRBD2 might be the D (6 bases). In germline, CDR1 is SGHAT, CDR2 FQNNGV. The CDR3 sequence is 15 residues long. Deletions cut 3 bases from V and 0 bases from J, with 9 bases between. The CDR3 spells CASSFSGFSYNEQFF. CDR3 sequence (DNA): TGTGCCAGCAGCTTTAGCGGTTTCTCCTACAATGAGCAGTTCTTC.

This clonotype was seen ten or more times. V and J are TRBV6-6 and TRBJ1-2; the D is unclear. V shed 4 bases and J shed 5 bases, with 5 bases lying between them. The CDR3 sequence is 11 residues long. CDR1 MNHNY and CDR2 SVGAGI come from the germline V gene (reference sequence). The CDR3 DNA reads as TGTGCCAGCAGTTCGGGGTATGGCTACACCTTC. Protein sequence: CASSSGYGYTF.

The chain employs TRBV29-1 and TRBJ2-5; D might be TRBD2 (5 bases). The CDR3 is made up of 12 amino acids. Trimming stripped 8 bases from V and 2 bases from J, with 12 bases between. Germline CDR1 is SQVTM and CDR2 is ANQGSEA. Written as DNA, the CDR3 is TGCAGCTACCTGAGGGATCAAGAGACCCAGTACTTC. Residues: CSYLRDQETQYF.

V usage is TRBV20-1 and J usage is TRBJ2-2; D is undetermined. V was clipped by 3 bases and J by 2 bases, with 10 bases between them. In germline, CDR1 is DFQATT, CDR2 SNEGSKA (reference sequence). The CDR3 spans 14 residues. CDR3 loop: CSARMAINTGELFF. In DNA, the CDR3 is TGCAGTGCTAGGATGGCCATCAACACCGGGGAGCTGTTTTTT.

V usage is TRBV2 and J usage is TRBJ1-4; D ambiguous. The CDR3 totals 13 residues. Germline-derived CDR1 and CDR2 are SNHLY and FYNNEI. Trimming took off 8 bases at V and 0 bases at J, with 7 bases between the two ends. CDR3 in DNA: TGTGCCAGCGGTAGTGCAACTAATGAAAAACTGTTTTTT. It encodes CASGSATNEKLFF.

This clonotype was seen only a few times. The chain is built from TRBV7-9 and TRBJ2-7; D may be TRBD2 (6 bases). This CDR3 contains 13 residues. CDR1 and CDR2 from the germline V gene are SEHNR and FQNEAQ (reference sequence). Trimming cost V 5 bases and J 5 bases, with 13 bases left between them. CDR3 sequence: CASSPTVADEQYF. The CDR3 DNA follows: TGTGCCAGCAGCCCAACGGTAGCGGACGAGCAGTACTTC.

The V call is TRBV24-1, the J call TRBJ2-2, with no clear D. The CDR3 sequence is 16 residues long. CDR1 and CDR2 (germline): KGHDR, SFDVKD. V lost 3 bases, J lost 4 bases, and 14 bases lay in between. CDR3 nucleotide sequence: TGTGCCACCAGTGATGACCGTTTTTTCGGCACCGGGGAGCTGTTTTTT. Protein sequence: CATSDDRFFGTGELFF.